In this sample, the clone carrying this T cell receptor beta chain turned up a few times. Its specificity is not known. The sample originates from a study of chemoradiotherapy in HPV16-positive cancers. Whole-study findings and limits: During treatment, candidate HPV-specific clones and E7-related motifs expanded in tumor.

In germline, CDR1 is WNHNN, CDR2 SYGVQD (reference sequence). The V end was cut by 7 bases, the J end by 3 bases, with 4 bases between. This CDR3 contains 10 residues. Assay used: immunoSEQ multiplex PCR; TCRdb lists only in-frame clones, some missing. The sample records fewer than 35,000 clones, about 93% being singletons. V gene TRBV10-1 combines with J gene TRBJ2-7, with unresolved D. The source material was blood, sampled from a patient who underwent chemoradiotherapy. The sequence was obtained from a human donor with HPV-associated anogenital cancer. CDR3 region: CASKGYEQYF. CDR3 DNA sequence: TGCGCCAGCAAGGGCTACGAGCAGTACTTC.